This T cell receptor beta chain appears in the sequencing data of a study of shared clonotypes between healthy human individuals. V lost 3 bases and J lost 5, with 7 bases in between. The CDR3 contains 12 residues. Germline V gene data show CDR1 as LNHDA and CDR2 as SQIVND (reference sequence). As handled by the study authors: Filtering differed, since immunoSEQ gave only junction sequences and no quality scores. Some clones are missing from TCRdb's copy, which holds only in-frame ones; the method was immunoSEQ multiplex PCR. V and J calls and clone size follow that table, whereas D and trimming were derived from the DNA. The sample carries about a million clones, roughly 72% recorded once.

The material sequenced was memory CD4+ T cells sorted from blood. As for subset: CD45RA-negative fraction. The receptor was derived from a young man in good health. This chain links TRBV19 with TRBJ1-1, with D hard to call. CDR3 in DNA: TGTGCCAGTAGTATGGGGTGGACTGAAGCTTTCTTT. Residues: CASSMGWTEAFF.